This T cell receptor (beta chain) was observed in a study of cytomegalovirus exposure and HLA in healthy donors. This clone was found a few times. Its antigen is currently unknown. There are 15 residues in the CDR3. The trim removed 6 bases at V and 5 bases at J, leaving 10 bases unmatched. CDR1 MNHNY and CDR2 SVGAGI come from the germline V gene (reference sequence). Study-wide points: Only CMV serostatus was available as immune exposure information.

60 Vbeta and 13 Jbeta primers were used in PCR. The data were produced by immunoSEQ multiplex PCR, yet TCRdb's version contains in-frame clones alone and is incomplete. The table lists about 72,000 clones, about 66% of them singletons. Source material: PBMCs. The V call is TRBV6-6, the J call TRBJ1-1; 9 nucleotides agree with TRBD1. The receptor was isolated from a man aged 40-49 years in good health and CMV-seropositive. The CDR3 loop reads CASSPIQGASTEAFF. CDR3 DNA: TGTGCCAGCAGCCCAATACAGGGGGCCTCGACTGAAGCTTTCTTT.